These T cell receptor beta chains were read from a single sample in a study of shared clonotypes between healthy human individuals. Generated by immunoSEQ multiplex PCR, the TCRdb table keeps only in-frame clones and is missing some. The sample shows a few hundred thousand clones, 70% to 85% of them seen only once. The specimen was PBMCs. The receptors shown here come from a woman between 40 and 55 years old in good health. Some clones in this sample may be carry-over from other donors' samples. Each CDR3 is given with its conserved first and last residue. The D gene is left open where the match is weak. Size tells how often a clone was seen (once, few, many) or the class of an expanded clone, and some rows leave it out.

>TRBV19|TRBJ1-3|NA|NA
CASSRPGGARSGNTIYF
TGTGCCAGTAGTCGTCCTGGTGGGGCGCGCTCTGGAAACACCATATATTTT
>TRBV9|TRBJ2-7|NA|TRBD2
CASSEGLAESYEQYF
TGTGCCAGCAGCGAGGGACTAGCGGAATCCTACGAGCAGTACTTC
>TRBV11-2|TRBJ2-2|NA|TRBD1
CASSLGPGTGAGELFF
TGTGCCAGCAGCTTAGGGCCCGGGACAGGGGCCGGGGAGCTGTTTTTT
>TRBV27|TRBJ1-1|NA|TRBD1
CASSLRRGLWGTEAFF
TGTGCCAGCAGTTTACGCAGGGGGCTATGGGGCACTGAAGCTTTCTTT
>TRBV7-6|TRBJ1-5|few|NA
CASSLGTGIGQPQHF
TGTGCCAGCAGCTTAGGCACAGGGATTGGGCAGCCCCAGCATTTT
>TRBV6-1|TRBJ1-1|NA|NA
CASQWGSSEAFF
TGTGCCAGCCAGTGGGGAAGCTCTGAAGCTTTCTTT
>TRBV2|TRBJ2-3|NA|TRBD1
CASSRDRSTDTQYF
TGTGCCAGCAGCCGGGACAGGAGCACAGATACGCAGTATTTT
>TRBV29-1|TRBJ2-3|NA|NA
CSGRRPEGNTQYF
TGCAGCGGGAGAAGACCCGAGGGAAATACGCAGTATTTT
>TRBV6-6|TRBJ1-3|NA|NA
CASRPTDGYSGNTIYF
TGTGCCAGCAGACCCACGGACGGATACTCTGGAAACACCATATATTTT
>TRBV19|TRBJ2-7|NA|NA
CASSIGGREQYF
TGTGCCAGTAGTATCGGAGGGCGCGAGCAGTACTTC
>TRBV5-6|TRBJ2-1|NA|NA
CASSLLSSNEQFF
TGTGCCAGCAGCTTGCTGAGTAGCAATGAGCAGTTCTTC
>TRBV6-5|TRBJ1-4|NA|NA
CASSYTGTRLGEKLFF
TGTGCCAGCAGTTACACGGGGACGCGACTTGGGGAAAAACTGTTTTTT
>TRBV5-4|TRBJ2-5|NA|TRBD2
CASTDGLAAEQYF
TGTGCCAGCACCGATGGGCTAGCGGCGGAGCAGTACTTC
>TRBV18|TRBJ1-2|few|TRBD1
CASSPEQGAGYTF
TGTGCCAGCTCACCAGAACAGGGGGCTGGCTACACCTTC
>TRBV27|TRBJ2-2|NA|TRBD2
CATKVAGGGTGELFF
TGTGCCACCAAAGTAGCGGGAGGGGGCACCGGGGAGCTGTTTTTT
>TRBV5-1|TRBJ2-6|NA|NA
CASSTRVLAGANVLTF
TGCGCCAGCAGCACCAGGGTCCTCGCTGGGGCCAACGTCCTGACTTTC
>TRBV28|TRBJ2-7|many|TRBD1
CASRLTGKEQYF
TGTGCCAGCAGACTGACAGGGAAGGAGCAGTACTTC
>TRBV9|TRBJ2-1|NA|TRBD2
CASSVVSGGANEQFF
TGTGCCAGCAGCGTAGTGAGCGGGGGGGCCAATGAGCAGTTCTTC
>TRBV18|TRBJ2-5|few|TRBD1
CASSPGTGLETQYF
TGTGCCAGCTCACCGGGGACAGGGTTGGAGACCCAGTACTTC
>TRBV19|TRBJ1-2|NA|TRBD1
CASSRDRGSGYTF
TGTGCCAGTAGTAGGGACAGGGGCTCTGGCTACACCTTC
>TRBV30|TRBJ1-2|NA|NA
CAWSRRATGYGYTF
TGTGCCTGGAGTAGACGGGCCACTGGTTATGGCTACACCTTC
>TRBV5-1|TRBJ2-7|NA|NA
CASSLGGNWEDYEQYF
TGCGCCAGCAGCTTGGGGGGGAACTGGGAGGACTACGAGCAGTACTTC